This T cell receptor beta chain was retrieved from a study of T cells in Graves' hyperthyroidism and ophthalmopathy. Germline assignment: CDR1 MNHEY and CDR2 SMNVEV (reference sequence). The CDR3 length is 15 residues. Trimming pared 0 bases from V and 4 bases from J, leaving 10 bases between. Ten or more counts support this clonotype. Amplification targeted TCR beta CDR3 regions from RNA transcripts. With the HTBI primer set, the TCR CDR3 went through a first round of RT-PCR. TCRdb re-called the multiplex PCR reads with MiXCR, one entry per CDR3 protein. The sample has about 360,000 distinct CDR3 sequences, roughly 14% seen once.

The sequence came from a man aged 25-45 years with Graves' hyperthyroidism that later progressed to Graves' ophthalmopathy. Sequencing input: blood. The rearrangement links TRBV27 to TRBJ2-1, with D unclear. CDR3 DNA sequence: TGTGCCAGCAGTTTATCTGCAGATGGGTACAATGAGCAGTTCTTC. Protein sequence: CASSLSADGYNEQFF.